This T cell receptor beta chain is from a study of shared clonotypes between healthy human individuals. Study-wide results and limits: Generation of non-shared clonotypes was less probable than generation of clonotypes shared by all four donors.

Germline-derived CDR1 and CDR2 are SGHDN and FVKESK. CDR3 length: 18 amino acids. The V segment lost 4 bases and the J segment 4 bases; nucleotides outside the gene matches: 18. TCRdb's copy holds only in-frame clones and misses some; the assay was immunoSEQ multiplex PCR. The table lists about 640,000 clones, 55% to 75% of them singletons. A remark on this clone: Antigen: not known.

The V and J genes are TRBV14 and TRBJ2-7; 8 positions agree with TRBD2. The sequenced sample was memory CD4+ T cells sorted from blood. The subset denotes: CD45RA-negative fraction. This clonotype originated in a woman in her 30s in good health. CDR3 protein: CASSREGGLDSGRYEQYF. CDR3 DNA: TGTGCCAGCAGCCGGGAGGGGGGACTAGATTCAGGAAGATACGAGCAGTACTTC.